The 7 T cell receptor beta chains below come from one sample, sequenced in a study of shared clonotypes between healthy human individuals. Sequenced by immunoSEQ multiplex PCR; TCRdb stores in-frame clones only, minus some. The data hold about 2.4 million clones, with 93% observed a single time. Sequenced input: naive CD4+ T cells from PBMCs. Specified subset: CD45RA+ positively selected. These TCRs come from a man aged 18 to 29 in good health. Some clones in this sample may be carry-over from other donors' samples.

This chain uses TRBV11-1 with TRBJ1-2; D may be TRBD1 (6 bases). CDR1 SGHAT and CDR2 FQDESV come from the germline V gene (reference sequence). The CDR3 contains 14 residues. V was shortened by 2 bases and J by 0 bases, with 7 bases between the two germline ends. The CDR3, as DNA: TGTGCCAGCAGCTTAACAGGGTCTAACTATGGCTACACCTTC. Translating it yields CASSLTGSNYGYTF.

Details on this clone: Other nucleotide sequences in the sample specify the same CDR3. The J gene is TRBJ1-1, the V gene TRBV18, with 12 positions matching TRBD1. With V trimmed by 3 bases and J by 5 bases, 4 bases remained unmatched. This CDR3 region has 15 residues. Looked up from germline, CDR1 is KGHSH and CDR2 is LQKENI. The CDR3, as DNA: TGTGCCAGCTCACCGGGACAGGGGGCTTTAACTGAAGCTTTCTTT. Protein product: CASSPGQGALTEAFF. Together with reference TRBV18 and TRBJ1-1, the CDR3 gives the full variable domain: NAGVMQNPRHLVRRRGQEARLRCSPMKGHSHVYWYRQLPEEGLKFMVYLQKENIIDESGMPKERFSAEFPKEGPSILRIQQVVRGDSAAYFCASSPGQGALTEAFFGQGTRLTVV.

CDR3 sequence: CASSRGTSPSNEQFF. The CDR3 coding sequence is TGCGCCAGCAGCCGTGGGACTTCCCCCTCCAATGAGCAGTTCTTC. V gene TRBV5-1 combines with J gene TRBJ2-1, with D perhaps TRBD2 (6 bases). CDR3 length equals 15 residues. Germline CDR1 is SGHRS and CDR2 is YFSETQ. With 4 bases removed from V and 6 bases from J, the gap between germline ends came to 17 bases.

The rearrangement joins TRBV28 to TRBJ1-3; D perhaps matches TRBD1 (5 bases). The germline CDR1 and CDR2 sequences are MDHEN and SYDVKM. The CDR3 has 17 residues. Deletions cut 5 bases from V and 0 bases from J, with 17 bases between. The CDR3 bases are TGTGCCAGCAGTCTGACCCGGGACCCCTTCTCTGGAAACACCATATATTTT. It is translated as CASSLTRDPFSGNTIYF.

This clone has just a few counts. The chain employs TRBV6-1 and TRBJ1-2; D remains unclear. The CDR3 sequence is 13 residues long. CDR1 is MNHNS and CDR2 is SASEGT in the germline V gene. The V gene lost 0 bases and the J gene lost 4 bases, with 6 bases spanning the gap. CDR3 sequence: CASSEATPYGYTF. The DNA of the CDR3 is TGTGCCAGCAGTGAAGCGACACCCTATGGCTACACCTTC.

This sequence joins TRBV7-2 and TRBJ2-5, with a weak D call TRBD1 (6 bases). This CDR3 spans 13 amino acids. Trimming took off 9 bases at V and 1 base at J, with 12 bases between the two ends. Germline-derived CDR1 and CDR2 are SGHTA and FQGNSA. CDR3 sequence (DNA): TGTGCCAGTTCAGGGGTGATCCAAGAGACCCAGTACTTC. Protein: CASSGVIQETQYF.

The rearrangement links TRBV2 to TRBJ2-3; D remains unclear. The V gene's germline CDR1 is SNHLY and CDR2 FYNNEI. The length of the CDR3 is 15 residues. The V and J ends lost 10 bases and 0 bases respectively, with 17 bases between them. CDR3 bases: TGTGCCATAAAGGCGGTGACCACAAGCACAGATACGCAGTATTTT. Protein sequence: CAIKAVTTSTDTQYF.